This TCR beta chain derives from a study of shared clonotypes between healthy human individuals. Study information: A couple of female and a few male donors aged 18 to 49 were enrolled. Points from the study as a whole: Unshared clonotypes carried lower generation probabilities than those common to all four donors.

The naive CD8 population came from CD45RO-negative cells selected for CCR7, without terminally differentiated effector memory CD45RA+ cells. Donors had no recently reported acute infections or vaccinations and were HIV-negative. Original methodology: Sequence data from immunoSEQ were junction-only and lacked quality scores; consequently, filtering differed. Sequencing was performed with immunoSEQ multiplex PCR; in TCRdb, only in-frame clones are kept and a portion is missing. Clone size and V and J calls were adopted from that table, with D and trimming inferred from the DNA. Of more than 2 million clones listed, around 95% are singletons. The CDR3 is 15 residues long. Germline V CDR1 and CDR2: MNHEY, SVGAGI. Unmatched junction bases numbered 5, after V lost 5 bases and J lost 5 bases. A remark on this clone: Its antigen is not known.

This TCR came from a man aged 18 to 30 in good health. Some clones in this sample may be carry-over from other donors' samples. The sequenced sample consisted of naive CD8+ T cells from PBMCs. The chain recombines TRBV6-5 with TRBJ2-3, with 12 bases matching TRBD2. CDR3 DNA: TGTGCCAGCAGTCGACTAGCGGGAGACATAGATACGCAGTATTTT. Its translation is CASSRLAGDIDTQYF.